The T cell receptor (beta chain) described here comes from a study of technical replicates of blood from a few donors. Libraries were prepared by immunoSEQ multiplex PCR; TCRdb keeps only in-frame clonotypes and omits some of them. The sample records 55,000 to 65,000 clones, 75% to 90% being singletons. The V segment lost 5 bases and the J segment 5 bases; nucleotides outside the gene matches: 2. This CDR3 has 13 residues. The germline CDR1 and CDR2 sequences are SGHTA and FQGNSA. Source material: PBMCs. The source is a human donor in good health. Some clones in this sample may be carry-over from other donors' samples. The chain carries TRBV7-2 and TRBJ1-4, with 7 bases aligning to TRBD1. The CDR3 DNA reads TGTGCCAGCAGCATGGACAGGAATGAAAAACTGTTTTTT. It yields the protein CASSMDRNEKLFF.